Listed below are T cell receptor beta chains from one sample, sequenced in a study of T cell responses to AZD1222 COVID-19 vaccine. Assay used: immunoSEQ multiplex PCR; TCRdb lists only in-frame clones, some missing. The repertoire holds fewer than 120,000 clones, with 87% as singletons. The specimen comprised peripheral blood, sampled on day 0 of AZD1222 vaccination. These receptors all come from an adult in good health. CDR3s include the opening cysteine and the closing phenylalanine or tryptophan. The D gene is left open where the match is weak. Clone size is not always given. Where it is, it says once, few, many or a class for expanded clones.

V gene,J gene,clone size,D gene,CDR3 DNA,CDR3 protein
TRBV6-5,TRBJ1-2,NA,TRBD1,TGTGCCAGCCAAAACTTGGACAGGAACCGCTATGGCTACACCTTC,CASQNLDRNRYGYTF
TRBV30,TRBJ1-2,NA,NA,TGTGCCTGGAGCCGATCGAGGAACTATGGCTACACCTTC,CAWSRSRNYGYTF
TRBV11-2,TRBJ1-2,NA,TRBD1,TGTGCCAGCAGCTTTCTGCGGGGACAGGGTAACTATGGCTACACCTTC,CASSFLRGQGNYGYTF
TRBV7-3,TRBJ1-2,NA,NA,TGTGCCAGCAGTGAACAGGCGGGCTATGGCTACACCTTC,CASSEQAGYGYTF
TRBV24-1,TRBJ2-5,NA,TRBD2,TGTGCCAGCCTAAAAGGACTAGCGGGACTTAAACATCAAGAGGCCCAGTACTTC,CASLKGLAGLKHQEAQYF
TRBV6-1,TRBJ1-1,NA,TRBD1,TGTGCCAGCAGTGAAGCGTGGGTGCAGGGGGACACTGAAGCTTTCTTT,CASSEAWVQGDTEAFF
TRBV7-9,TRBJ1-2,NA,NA,TGTGCCAGCAGCTTAGCGACAGAGGAGGGCGGCTACACCTTC,CASSLATEEGGYTF
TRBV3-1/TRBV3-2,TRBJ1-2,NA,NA,TGTGCCAGCAGCCAAGCTGGTACAGGGTTAATTAATGGCTACACCTTC,CASSQAGTGLINGYTF
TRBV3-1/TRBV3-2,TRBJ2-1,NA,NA,TGTGCCAGCAGCCAAGATCGGCAGGGAGGTCGTTCCAATGAGCAGTTCTTC,CASSQDRQGGRSNEQFF
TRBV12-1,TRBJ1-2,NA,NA,TGTGCCAGCATGCGGACATCCCAGCCTCTGTATGGCTACACCTTC,CASMRTSQPLYGYTF
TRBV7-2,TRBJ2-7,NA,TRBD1,TGTGCCAGCAGCTTTCAACAGGGGGCGCTTAACGAGCAGTACTTC,CASSFQQGALNEQYF
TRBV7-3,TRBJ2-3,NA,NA,TGTGCCAGCAGCCCCCTCAGGCGGACCTCCCGCACAGATACGCAGTATTTT,CASSPLRRTSRTDTQYF
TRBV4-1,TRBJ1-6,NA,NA,TGCGCCAGCAGCCAAGAAAGCAGGGTGAGGAATAATTCACCCCTCCACTTT,CASSQESRVRNNSPLHF
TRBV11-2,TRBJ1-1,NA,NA,TGTGCCAGCAGCTTACTTCAGGGGTTGTACACTGAAGCTTTCTTT,CASSLLQGLYTEAFF
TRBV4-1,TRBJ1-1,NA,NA,TGCGCCAGCTCGAAGGCCGGACCGGGCTCTATGAACACTGAAGCTTTCTTT,CASSKAGPGSMNTEAFF
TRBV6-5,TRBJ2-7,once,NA,TGTGCCAGCAGAGGTGCGGGCGGTGACCACGAGCAGTACTTC,CASRGAGGDHEQYF
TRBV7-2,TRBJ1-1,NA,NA,TGTGCCAGCAGCCGAACTACTCCCGAAGCTTTCTTT,CASSRTTPEAFF
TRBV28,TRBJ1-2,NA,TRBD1,TGTGCCAGCAGTTTATCCCTCCTTGACAGGGGCCCCTATGGCTACACCTTC,CASSLSLLDRGPYGYTF
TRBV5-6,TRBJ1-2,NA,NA,TGTGCCAGCAGCCCTCAACGGAGCTATGGCTACACCTTC,CASSPQRSYGYTF
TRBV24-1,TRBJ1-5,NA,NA,TGTGCCACCAGTGATGTACAGGGAGATCAGCCCCAGCATTTT,CATSDVQGDQPQHF
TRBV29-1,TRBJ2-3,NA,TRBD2,TGCAGCGTTGAAGAGGCGGGGGCGCAGTATTTT,CSVEEAGAQYF
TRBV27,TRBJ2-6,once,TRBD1,TGTGCCAGCAGTTTACACGGACAGGGGGCAAACGGGGCCAACGTCCTGACTTTC,CASSLHGQGANGANVLTF
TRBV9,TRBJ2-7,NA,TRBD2,TGTGCCAGCAGCCTGGTACTAGCGGGAGGCGAGCAGTACTTC,CASSLVLAGGEQYF
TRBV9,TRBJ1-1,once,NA,TGTGCCAGCAGCGTCCTGGAGGGGAGTGGGAACACTGAAGCTTTCTTT,CASSVLEGSGNTEAFF
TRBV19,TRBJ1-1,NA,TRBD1,TGTGCCAGTACTAAGACAGGGGTGAACACTGAAGCTTTCTTT,CASTKTGVNTEAFF
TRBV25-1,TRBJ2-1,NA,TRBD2,TGTGCCAGCAGTGCGGTTATCGGGGGGGAGAGGTTGAATGAGCAGTTCTTC,CASSAVIGGERLNEQFF
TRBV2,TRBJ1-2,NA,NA,TGTGCCAGCAGTGAAGCGATAGGGTCCCTCTACACCTTC,CASSEAIGSLYTF
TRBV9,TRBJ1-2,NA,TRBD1,TGTGCCAGCAGCCCCCCTCCCAGACAGGGGGCTTGGGGCTACACCTTC,CASSPPPRQGAWGYTF
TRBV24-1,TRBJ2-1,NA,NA,TGTGCCACCAGTGATAGGGGCCTGAATGAGCAGTTCTTC,CATSDRGLNEQFF
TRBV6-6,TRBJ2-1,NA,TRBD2,TGTGCCACCTTACTAGCGGGGGGGCTCGAGGAGCAGTTCTTC,CATLLAGGLEEQFF
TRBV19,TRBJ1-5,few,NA,TGTGCCAGTAGCCGAGACGGGGGCGCATTCAGCAATCAGCCCCAGCATTTT,CASSRDGGAFSNQPQHF
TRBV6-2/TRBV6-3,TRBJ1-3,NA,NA,TGTGCCAGCAGTTACTCGGGGCTCTCTGGAAACACCATATATTTT,CASSYSGLSGNTIYF
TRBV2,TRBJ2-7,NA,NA,TGTGCCAGCAGGGAAGACAGGCACGAACCCTACGAGCAGTACTTC,CASREDRHEPYEQYF
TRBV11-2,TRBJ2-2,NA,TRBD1,TGTGCCAGCAGCTTGGGACAGGGGTCGAACACCGGGGAGCTGTTTTTT,CASSLGQGSNTGELFF
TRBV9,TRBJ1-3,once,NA,TGTGCCAGCAGCGGGACGGGGTTCTCTGGAAACACCATATATTTT,CASSGTGFSGNTIYF
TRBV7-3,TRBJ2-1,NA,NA,TGTGCCAGCAGCTTTATCGGGGGCCTAAACAATGAGCAGTTCTTC,CASSFIGGLNNEQFF
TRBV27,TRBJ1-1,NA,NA,TGTGCCAGCAGTCCCTGGCAGGTGATCAACACTGAAGCTTTCTTT,CASSPWQVINTEAFF
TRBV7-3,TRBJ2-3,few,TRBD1,TGTGCCAGCAGCTCGACAGGGAGCACAGATACGCAGTATTTT,CASSSTGSTDTQYF
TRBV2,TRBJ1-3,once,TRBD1,TGTGCCAGCAATAGGGACAGGGCTGCTGGAAACACCATATATTTT,CASNRDRAAGNTIYF
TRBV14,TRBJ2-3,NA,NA,TGTGCCAGCAGCCAAGAATGGGGGGCGGATACGCAGTATTTT,CASSQEWGADTQYF
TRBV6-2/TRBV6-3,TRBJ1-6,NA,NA,TGTGCCAGCAGTTCCCTAGGACAGAATTCACCCCTCCACTTT,CASSSLGQNSPLHF
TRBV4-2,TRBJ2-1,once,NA,TGTGCCAGCAGCCAAGTCGGAGGGGGGGGCCTGCATGAGCAGTTCTTC,CASSQVGGGGLHEQFF
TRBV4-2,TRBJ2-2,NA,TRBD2,TGTGCCAGCAGCCAAGATCGAGGACTAGCGGGGCGGGGCGGGGAGCTGTTTTTT,CASSQDRGLAGRGGELFF
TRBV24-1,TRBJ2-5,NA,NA,TGTGCCACCAGTGACAGAGAAGAGACCCAGTACTTC,CATSDREETQYF
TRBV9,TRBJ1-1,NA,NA,TGTGCCAGCAGCGTAGGGCAGGGGTACACTGAAGCTTTCTTT,CASSVGQGYTEAFF
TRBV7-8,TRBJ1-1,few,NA,TGTGCCAGCAGCTCCCTGGTCGCTGAAGCTTTCTTT,CASSSLVAEAFF
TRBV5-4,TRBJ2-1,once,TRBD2,TGTGCCAGCAGCCCCGGACTAGCGGGAGCCTATGAGCAGTTCTTC,CASSPGLAGAYEQFF
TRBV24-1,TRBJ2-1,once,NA,TGTGCCACGCCTCCTAGGTCGGTTCCGCCCTACAATGAGCAGTTCTTC,CATPPRSVPPYNEQFF
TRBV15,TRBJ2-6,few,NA,TGTGCCACCAGCAGAGATGGGTCCGTCCTGACTTTC,CATSRDGSVLTF
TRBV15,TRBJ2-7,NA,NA,TGTGCCACCAGCAGGGTGGCGGGGGCCGGAGGGCAGTACTTC,CATSRVAGAGGQYF
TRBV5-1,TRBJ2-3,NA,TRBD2,TGCGCCAGCAGCATAAGGACTAGCGGGGGGTCAGATACGCAGTATTTT,CASSIRTSGGSDTQYF
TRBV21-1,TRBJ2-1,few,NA,TGTGCCAGCAGTCACACCGGGACTACGGATGAGCAGTTCTTC,CASSHTGTTDEQFF
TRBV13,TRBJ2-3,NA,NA,TGTGCCAGCAGCGCGCCGAGAGAGAGTACGCAGTATTTT,CASSAPRESTQYF
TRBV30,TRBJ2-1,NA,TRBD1,TGTGCCTGGAGCCTTACAGGGGCGTTTGGGGAGCAGTTCTTC,CAWSLTGAFGEQFF
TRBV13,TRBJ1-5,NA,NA,TGTGCCAGCAGTTACCCGGATAGCAATCAGCCCCAGCATTTT,CASSYPDSNQPQHF
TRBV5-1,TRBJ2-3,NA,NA,TGCGCCAGCAGCTTGGACAGACCCCGCACAGATACGCAGTATTTT,CASSLDRPRTDTQYF
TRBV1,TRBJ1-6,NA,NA,TGCACCAGCAGCCTACGCGAAGGATGCTGGGGTGATAATTCACCCCTCCACTTT,CTSSLREGCWGDNSPLHF
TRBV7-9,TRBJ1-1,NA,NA,TGTGCCAGCAGCTCGATCCTACTCTTGTCGGGGAACACTGAAGCTTTCTTT,CASSSILLLSGNTEAFF
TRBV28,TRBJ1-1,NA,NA,TGTGCCAGCAGAAGTATTGGACATACGAACACTGAAGCTTTCTTT,CASRSIGHTNTEAFF